This T cell receptor beta chain derives from a study of blood T cells in healthy people across ages. Study-wide results and limits: PBMCs left unsorted prevented a conclusive naive versus antigen-experienced comparison. No one knew whether donors had CMV, which possibly confounded expanded clonotype changes.

Remarks on this clonotype: Antigen unknown.

Donors were healthy Caucasian individuals from Russia aged roughly 6 to 95. Collection of around 9.3 milliliters of peripheral blood was performed for each donor. This CDR3 has 15 amino acids. V was shortened by 5 bases and J by 3 bases, with 11 bases between the two germline ends. The authors ran a second PCR of about 7 to 11 cycles using a sample-barcoded 5' primer and a J-beta primer mix. MiXCR, run by TCRdb on the 5' RACE reads, gives a single entry per CDR3 protein. The table includes approximately 1,700,000 distinct CDR3 sequences, 35% to 50% detected once. This receptor was obtained from a human donor in good health. J is TRBJ1-6 and V is TRBV12-3 or TRBV12-4; the D is unclear. What was sequenced was blood. As DNA, the CDR3 is TGTGCCAGCAGTCTGATGACGGGCTATAATTCACCCCTCCACTTT. Amino acid sequence: CASSLMTGYNSPLHF.